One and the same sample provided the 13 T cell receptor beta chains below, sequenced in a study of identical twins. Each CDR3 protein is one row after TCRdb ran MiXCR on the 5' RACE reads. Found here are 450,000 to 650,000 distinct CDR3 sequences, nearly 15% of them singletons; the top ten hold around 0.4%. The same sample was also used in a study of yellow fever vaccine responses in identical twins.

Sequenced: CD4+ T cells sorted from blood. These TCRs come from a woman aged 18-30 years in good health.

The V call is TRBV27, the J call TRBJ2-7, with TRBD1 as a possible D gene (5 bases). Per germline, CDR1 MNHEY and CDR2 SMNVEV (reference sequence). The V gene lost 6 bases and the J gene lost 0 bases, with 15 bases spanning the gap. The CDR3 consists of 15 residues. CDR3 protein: CASRPDRILSYEQYF. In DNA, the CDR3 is TGTGCCAGCAGACCAGACAGAATTCTCTCCTACGAGCAGTACTTC.

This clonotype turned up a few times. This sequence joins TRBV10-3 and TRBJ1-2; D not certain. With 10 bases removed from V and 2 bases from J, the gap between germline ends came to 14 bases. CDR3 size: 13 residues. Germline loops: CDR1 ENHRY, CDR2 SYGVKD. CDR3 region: CATIKDGNYGYTF. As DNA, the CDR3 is TGTGCCACCATCAAGGACGGGAACTATGGCTACACCTTC.

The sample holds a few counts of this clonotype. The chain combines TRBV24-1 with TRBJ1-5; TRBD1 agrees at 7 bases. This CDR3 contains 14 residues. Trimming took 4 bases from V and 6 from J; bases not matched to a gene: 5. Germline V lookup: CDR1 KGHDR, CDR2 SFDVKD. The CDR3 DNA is TGTGCCACCAGTGACCCACAGGGGATTCAGCCCCAGCATTTT. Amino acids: CATSDPQGIQPQHF.

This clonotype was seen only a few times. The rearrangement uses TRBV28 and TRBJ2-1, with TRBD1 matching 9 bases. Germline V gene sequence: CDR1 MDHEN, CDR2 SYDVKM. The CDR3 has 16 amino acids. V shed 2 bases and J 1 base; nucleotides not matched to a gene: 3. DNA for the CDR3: TGTGCCAGCAGTTTACTACAGGGGGCGTCCTACAATGAGCAGTTCTTC. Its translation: CASSLLQGASYNEQFF.

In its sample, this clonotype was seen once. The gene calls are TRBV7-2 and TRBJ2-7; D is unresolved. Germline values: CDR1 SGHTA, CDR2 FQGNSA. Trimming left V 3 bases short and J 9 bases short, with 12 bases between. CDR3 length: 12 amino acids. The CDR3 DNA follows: TGTGCCAGCAGCTTCATAGGGATTCGGCAGTACTTC. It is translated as CASSFIGIRQYF.

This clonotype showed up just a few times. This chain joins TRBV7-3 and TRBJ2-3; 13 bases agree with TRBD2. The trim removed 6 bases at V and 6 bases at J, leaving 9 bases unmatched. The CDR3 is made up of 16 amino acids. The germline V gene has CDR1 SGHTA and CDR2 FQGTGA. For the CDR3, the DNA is TGTGCCAGCAGTCCCCGGACTAGCGGGAGTTGGGATACGCAGTATTTT. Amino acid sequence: CASSPRTSGSWDTQYF.

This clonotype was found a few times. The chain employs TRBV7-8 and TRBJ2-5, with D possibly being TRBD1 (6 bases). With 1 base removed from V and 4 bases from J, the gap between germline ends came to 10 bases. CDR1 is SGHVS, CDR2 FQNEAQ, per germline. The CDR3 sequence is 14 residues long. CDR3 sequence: CASSLVRTAETQYF. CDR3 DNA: TGTGCCAGCAGCTTAGTTCGGACAGCAGAGACCCAGTACTTC.

The CDR3 is CASSQPGQGYNEQFF. CDR3 sequence (DNA): TGTGCCAGTAGTCAACCGGGACAGGGGTATAATGAGCAGTTCTTC. The chain recombines TRBV19 with TRBJ2-1; 10 nucleotides match TRBD1. With 5 bases clipped from V and 7 bases from J, the junction kept 8 bases outside the gene matches. Germline CDR1 reads LNHDA; CDR2 reads SQIVND (reference sequence). This CDR3 is built from 15 residues.

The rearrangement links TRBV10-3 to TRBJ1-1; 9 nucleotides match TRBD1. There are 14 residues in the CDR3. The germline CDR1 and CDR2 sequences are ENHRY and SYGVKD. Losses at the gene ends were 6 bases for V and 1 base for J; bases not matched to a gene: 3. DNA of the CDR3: TGTGCCATCAGCGCGGGACAGGGGAACACTGAAGCTTTCTTT. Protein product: CAISAGQGNTEAFF.

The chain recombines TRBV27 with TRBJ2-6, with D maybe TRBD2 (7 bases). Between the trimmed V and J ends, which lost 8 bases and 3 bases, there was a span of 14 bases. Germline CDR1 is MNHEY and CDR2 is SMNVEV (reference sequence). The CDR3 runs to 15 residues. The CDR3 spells CASRLGGRGANVLTF. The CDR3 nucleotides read TGTGCCAGCCGCCTCGGGGGGCGTGGGGCCAACGTCCTGACTTTC.

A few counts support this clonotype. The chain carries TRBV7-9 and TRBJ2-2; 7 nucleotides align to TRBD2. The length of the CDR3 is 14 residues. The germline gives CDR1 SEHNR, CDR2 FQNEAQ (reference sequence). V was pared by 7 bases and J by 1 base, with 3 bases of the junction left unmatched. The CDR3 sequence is CASISGGNTGELFF. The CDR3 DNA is TGTGCCAGCATCTCGGGGGGGAACACCGGGGAGCTGTTTTTT.

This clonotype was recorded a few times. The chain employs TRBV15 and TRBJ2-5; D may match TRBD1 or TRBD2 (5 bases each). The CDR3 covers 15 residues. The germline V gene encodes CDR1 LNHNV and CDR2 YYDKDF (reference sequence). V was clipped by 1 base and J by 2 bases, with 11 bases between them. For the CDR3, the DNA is TGTGCCACCAGCAGAGTATCCGGGACGCAAGAGACCCAGTACTTC. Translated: CATSRVSGTQETQYF.

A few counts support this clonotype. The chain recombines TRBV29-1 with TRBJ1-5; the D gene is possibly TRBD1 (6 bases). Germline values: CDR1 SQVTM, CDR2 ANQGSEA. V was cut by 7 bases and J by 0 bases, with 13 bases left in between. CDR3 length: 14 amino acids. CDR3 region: CSAMTGGSNQPQHF. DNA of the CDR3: TGCAGCGCAATGACAGGAGGTAGCAATCAGCCCCAGCATTTT.